The rows below give T cell receptor beta chains drawn from one sample of a study of siplizumab effects on memory and regulatory T cells. Repertoires were generated with immunoSEQ multiplex PCR, while TCRdb's copy carries only in-frame clones and drops some. The repertoire holds about 100,000 clones, 94% seen once, with 1% to 1.5% in the top ten. Input material: non-Treg CD4+ T cells sorted from blood. The receptor source for this set is a human donor in good health. Each CDR3 is given with its conserved first and last residue. A D gene is named only where the DNA matches it firmly. Clone size is not always given. Where it is, it says once, few, many or a class for expanded clones.

clone_size,j_call,v_call,d_call,cdr3_nt,cdr3_aa
NA,TRBJ2-6,TRBV6-1,NA,TGTGCCAGCAGTGACAGGGGCTCTGGGGCCAACGTCCTGACTTTC,CASSDRGSGANVLTF
NA,TRBJ1-1,TRBV7-9,NA,TGTGCCAGCAGCTCCGCAAAGACTGAAGCTTTCTTT,CASSSAKTEAFF
NA,TRBJ2-1,TRBV21-1,NA,TGTGCCAGCAGCGCGTTGACAGGGTTGGATGAGCAGTTCTTC,CASSALTGLDEQFF
NA,TRBJ2-3,TRBV19,TRBD2,TGTGCCAGTAGTATTAATGGAGCGGGAGGGCCGGCGGCAGATACGCAGTATTTT,CASSINGAGGPAADTQYF
NA,TRBJ2-2,TRBV6-4,NA,TGTGCCAGCAGTTATGGAGGGGTCACCGGGGAGCTGTTTTTT,CASSYGGVTGELFF
NA,TRBJ2-7,TRBV7-8,NA,TGTGCCAGCAGCCCCGTCGGGGCGGCCTACGAGCAGTACTTC,CASSPVGAAYEQYF
NA,TRBJ2-7,TRBV4-1,NA,TGCGCCAGCAGCCATCGGGGCTCCTACGAGCAGTACTTC,CASSHRGSYEQYF
NA,TRBJ1-3,TRBV6-1,NA,TGTGCCAGCAGTGCCTCCGGGATCTCTGGAAACACCATATATTTT,CASSASGISGNTIYF
NA,TRBJ1-1,TRBV5-4,TRBD1,TGTGCCAGCAGCCACCGGGACAGGCTTAACACTGAAGCTTTCTTT,CASSHRDRLNTEAFF
once,TRBJ2-3,TRBV5-1,NA,TGCGCCAGCAGCGAGTTCAGCAATACGCAGTATTTT,CASSEFSNTQYF
NA,TRBJ1-2,TRBV27,TRBD1,TGTGCCAGCAGGACGACAGGGAACTATGGCTACACCTTC,CASRTTGNYGYTF
NA,TRBJ2-2,TRBV2,NA,TGTGCCAGCAGAGAACAGGGGAACACCGGGGAGCTGTTTTTT,CASREQGNTGELFF
NA,TRBJ2-1,TRBV12-5,TRBD2,TGTGCTAGTGGTTTGCGCCCCTGGACTAGCGGGAGTCTCTACAATGAGCAGTTCTTC,CASGLRPWTSGSLYNEQFF
NA,TRBJ2-1,TRBV25-1,TRBD2,TGTGCCAGTACACCAATAGCGGGAAGCTCCTACAATGAGCAGTTCTTC,CASTPIAGSSYNEQFF
NA,TRBJ2-7,TRBV7-2,NA,TGTGCCAGCAGCTTAGGATTAGGAGTCGAGCAGTACTTC,CASSLGLGVEQYF